This is a list of T cell receptor beta chains from one sample in a study of shared clonotypes between healthy human individuals. Method: immunoSEQ multiplex PCR; TCRdb's copy keeps in-frame clones and lacks some. This table holds about 460,000 clones, around 77% found once. Specimen: PBMCs. Source of these receptors: a woman in her thirties or forties in good health. Some clones in this sample may be carry-over from other donors' samples. Each CDR3 is given with its conserved first and last residue. The D gene is left open where the match is weak. Only part of the rows carry a size: once, few, many, or a class if the clone is expanded.

.	TRBV18	TRBJ2-1	TRBD1	TGTGCCAGCTCACCAGGACAGGGTCGAAATGAGCAGTTCTTC	CASSPGQGRNEQFF
.	TRBV7-9	TRBJ1-5	TRBD1	TGTGCCAGCAGCTTAGATGGAGGGGGCGGTCAGCCCCAGCATTTT	CASSLDGGGGQPQHF
.	TRBV5-1	TRBJ2-7	.	TGCGCCAGCGGACGGGGGCTTTACGAGCAGTACTTC	CASGRGLYEQYF
.	TRBV12-1	TRBJ2-3	.	TGTGCCAGCAGCTTTAAGCAGGGGGGCCTCACAGATACGCAGTATTTT	CASSFKQGGLTDTQYF
many	TRBV30	TRBJ2-7	.	TGTGCCTGGAGTGTACTGAAGGGGCAGAGGGCCTACGAGCAGTACTTC	CAWSVLKGQRAYEQYF
.	TRBV28	TRBJ1-5	TRBD1	TGTGCCAGCAGTTTATTAAGGAGCAGGGGGGATAATCAGCCCCAGCATTTT	CASSLLRSRGDNQPQHF
.	TRBV29-1	TRBJ1-1	.	TGCAGCGTTTGGGAGGGGCCAAGAACTGAAGCTTTCTTT	CSVWEGPRTEAFF
few	TRBV2	TRBJ2-7	.	TGTGCCAGCAGTGGAAGGGGCCCTCCCTACGAGCAGTACTTC	CASSGRGPPYEQYF
.	TRBV7-9	TRBJ2-1	TRBD2	TGTGCCAGCAGCTACGACTCCGGAACTAGCGGGAGGCATGAGCAGTTCTTC	CASSYDSGTSGRHEQFF
.	TRBV28	TRBJ1-2	.	TGTGCCAGCAGCCTACCGATCCTCCTCGGGGGCTACACCTTC	CASSLPILLGGYTF
.	TRBV2	TRBJ2-7	TRBD1	TGTGCCAGCAGTGAAAGGGGGGACAGGGGGCCCTACGAGCAGTACTTC	CASSERGDRGPYEQYF
.	TRBV9	TRBJ2-7	TRBD2	TGTGCCAGCAGCCCTCGACTAGCGGGAGACCCCTCGGGTGAGCAGTACTTC	CASSPRLAGDPSGEQYF
.	TRBV9	TRBJ2-1	.	TGTGCCAGCAGCGGACCGGGACTTAACAATGAGCAGTTCTTC	CASSGPGLNNEQFF
.	TRBV28	TRBJ2-1	.	TGTGCCAGCAGTCCTCCCGGCTACAATGAGCAGTTCTTC	CASSPPGYNEQFF
.	TRBV28	TRBJ2-7	TRBD2	TGTGCCAGCAGTTTTAAGAGCGGGAGGGGGCAGTACTTC	CASSFKSGRGQYF
.	TRBV28	TRBJ1-2	.	TGTGCCAGCAGTCCGCCGATGGACCTTTATGGCTACACCTTC	CASSPPMDLYGYTF
once	TRBV5-1	TRBJ1-2	.	TGCGCCAGCACCCAAGGCACAGGGACTAACTATGGCTACACCTTC	CASTQGTGTNYGYTF
.	TRBV5-1	TRBJ2-1	TRBD2	TGCGCCAGCAGCTGGACTAGCGGGAGCACCAATGAGCAGTTCTTC	CASSWTSGSTNEQFF
.	TRBV27	TRBJ2-1	.	TGTGCCAGCCGGCTGAGGGATGAGCAGTTCTTC	CASRLRDEQFF
many	TRBV6-1	TRBJ1-5	.	TGTGCCAGCGGGCAGCCCTATAGCAATCAGCCCCAGCATTTT	CASGQPYSNQPQHF
.	TRBV30	TRBJ1-3	.	TGTGCCTGGAGTGTACCTGGGTATAAACCTGGAAACACCATATATTTT	CAWSVPGYKPGNTIYF
.	TRBV29-1	TRBJ2-1	TRBD2	TGCAGCGTTGAAACTAGCGGGATTGGGGGTGAGCAGTTCTTC	CSVETSGIGGEQFF
once	TRBV30	TRBJ1-5	.	TGTGCCTGGAGTGTACTGGTCAAGTTGGGGGGGGATCAGCCCCAGCATTTT	CAWSVLVKLGGDQPQHF
once	TRBV9	TRBJ2-2	TRBD2	TGTGCCAGCAGCGCCCTAGCGGGAGGGATCGGGGAGCTGTTTTTT	CASSALAGGIGELFF
.	TRBV5-1	TRBJ2-1	.	TGCGCCAGCAGCAAGGCCACAAGGGATGAGCAGTTCTTC	CASSKATRDEQFF
.	TRBV6-4	TRBJ2-1	.	TGTGCCAGCAGTCGTGCGACAGCCTCTTACAATGAGCAGTTCTTC	CASSRATASYNEQFF
.	TRBV5-6	TRBJ2-7	.	TGTGCCAGCAGCTTGTCGGTCGGCCTTTACGAGCAGTACTTC	CASSLSVGLYEQYF
many	TRBV5-1	TRBJ2-7	TRBD2	TGCGCCAGCAGCTGGACTAGCGGGTCGGTCGAGCAGTACTTC	CASSWTSGSVEQYF
.	TRBV5-1	TRBJ2-1	.	TGCGCCAGCAGCTTGGGACCGTCCTCCTACAATGAGCAGTTCTTC	CASSLGPSSYNEQFF
.	TRBV30	TRBJ1-3	.	TGTGCCTGGAGTATTGGAGGGGTTGGAAACACCATATATTTT	CAWSIGGVGNTIYF
.	TRBV7-9	TRBJ1-3	.	TGTGCCAGCAGCTTACCCCCAGGGGAAGGAAACACCATATATTTT	CASSLPPGEGNTIYF
.	TRBV28	TRBJ1-3	TRBD1	TGTGCCAGCAGTATATCGACAGGGGTCGGAAACACCATATATTTT	CASSISTGVGNTIYF
.	TRBV10-3	TRBJ2-1	.	TGTGCCATCAGCGGGGAAGCCAATGAGCAGTTCTTC	CAISGEANEQFF
.	TRBV4-3	TRBJ2-2	TRBD2	TGCGCCAGCCGGCCAGAGCGGGAGGTCGGGGAGCTGTTTTTT	CASRPEREVGELFF
.	TRBV19	TRBJ2-4	.	TGTGCCAGTAGCTCCATTGGGAGGGCCAAAAACATTCAGTACTTC	CASSSIGRAKNIQYF
.	TRBV10-1	TRBJ2-1	TRBD2	TGCGCCAGCAGTGGGACTAGCGGGAGATACAATGAGCAGTTCTTC	CASSGTSGRYNEQFF
.	TRBV19	TRBJ1-1	TRBD1	TGTGCCAGTACCCCGACAGGGGCCTTCACTGAAGCTTTCTTT	CASTPTGAFTEAFF
many	TRBV7-9	TRBJ1-2	TRBD1	TGTGCCAGCAGCACCTCCGACAGGGCCTATGGCTACACCTTC	CASSTSDRAYGYTF
once	TRBV29-1	TRBJ2-1	.	TGCAGCGTTGAAGAGCTGGCAGGAACGATTCAGCGGAATGAGCAGTTCTTC	CSVEELAGTIQRNEQFF
.	TRBV19	TRBJ2-2	TRBD1	TGTGCCAGTAGTCGCCGGGACAGGGTGGCCGGGGAGCTGTTTTTT	CASSRRDRVAGELFF
few	TRBV5-6	TRBJ1-2	.	TGTGCCAGCAGCCTAACGAACTATGGCTACACCTTC	CASSLTNYGYTF
.	TRBV7-9	TRBJ2-1	TRBD2	TGTGCCAGCAGCTGGACTAGCGGGGGTTACAATGAGCAGTTCTTC	CASSWTSGGYNEQFF
.	TRBV11-2	TRBJ2-7	TRBD2	TGTGCCAGCAGCTTAGGCTGGGCTAGCGGGAGATCCTACGAGCAGTACTTC	CASSLGWASGRSYEQYF
.	TRBV28	TRBJ1-2	.	TGTGCCAGCACCCCGATCGACAGCCTCTATGGCTACACCTTC	CASTPIDSLYGYTF
.	TRBV14	TRBJ2-1	TRBD2	TGTGCCAGCAGCCAACTAGCGGGGTACAATGAGCAGTTCTTC	CASSQLAGYNEQFF
.	TRBV11-1	TRBJ1-1	.	TGTGCCAGCAGCCCGAGACAGGTCGAAGTCCGCCCTGAAGCTTTCTTT	CASSPRQVEVRPEAFF
.	TRBV25-1	TRBJ2-5	TRBD1	TGTGCCAGCAGTGTCGGGACAGGGGGCAGGGAGACCCAGTACTTC	CASSVGTGGRETQYF
.	TRBV2	TRBJ1-1	.	TGTGCCAGCAGGGGACTTATGAACACTGAAGCTTTCTTT	CASRGLMNTEAFF
.	TRBV28	TRBJ1-2	.	TGTGCCAGCAGCCGCCAGGGTATTCAGTCTCCTGGCTACACCTTC	CASSRQGIQSPGYTF
.	TRBV11-2	TRBJ2-2	.	TGTGCCAGCAGCTTAGTCAGGGGAGCCGGGGAGCTGTTTTTT	CASSLVRGAGELFF
.	TRBV6-1	TRBJ2-7	TRBD2	TGTGCCAGCAGTGAATTCAGAGCGGGAGGGCCTCGGGGCGAGCAGTACTTC	CASSEFRAGGPRGEQYF
.	TRBV7-2	TRBJ1-5	.	TGTGCCAGCAGTAACTCAGGAGAGACCCAGCATTTT	CASSNSGETQHF
.	TRBV5-4	TRBJ2-2	TRBD2	TGTGCCAGCAGCTCTGCGGCTAGCGGGAGGGCCACCGGGGAGCTGTTTTTT	CASSSAASGRATGELFF
.	TRBV4-2	TRBJ1-5	.	TGTGCCAGCAGCCAAGGAGAATATCAGCCCCAGCATTTT	CASSQGEYQPQHF
.	TRBV6-6	TRBJ2-7	TRBD2	TGTGCCAGCAGTTACCCCGGGAGGGGGACCGACGAGCAGTACTTC	CASSYPGRGTDEQYF
.	TRBV11-1	TRBJ2-7	TRBD2	TGTGCCAGCAGCTTTGTAGCGGGATTCTCCTACGAGCAGTACTTC	CASSFVAGFSYEQYF
.	TRBV21-1	TRBJ2-7	.	TGTGCCAGCAGCGGGTCTAGCGCCGTATCCTACGAGCAGTACTTC	CASSGSSAVSYEQYF
.	TRBV4-2	TRBJ2-1	TRBD2	TGTGCCAGCAGCCAACCGGGAAGCGGGGGCTACAATGAGCAGTTCTTC	CASSQPGSGGYNEQFF
.	TRBV5-4	TRBJ2-7	.	TGTGCCAGCAGCTTGAGTCCAGGACCAGGGTACGAGCAGTACTTC	CASSLSPGPGYEQYF
.	TRBV5-1	TRBJ2-7	TRBD2	TGCGCCAGCAGCTCAGCGGGAGCTACCTACGAGCAGTACTTC	CASSSAGATYEQYF